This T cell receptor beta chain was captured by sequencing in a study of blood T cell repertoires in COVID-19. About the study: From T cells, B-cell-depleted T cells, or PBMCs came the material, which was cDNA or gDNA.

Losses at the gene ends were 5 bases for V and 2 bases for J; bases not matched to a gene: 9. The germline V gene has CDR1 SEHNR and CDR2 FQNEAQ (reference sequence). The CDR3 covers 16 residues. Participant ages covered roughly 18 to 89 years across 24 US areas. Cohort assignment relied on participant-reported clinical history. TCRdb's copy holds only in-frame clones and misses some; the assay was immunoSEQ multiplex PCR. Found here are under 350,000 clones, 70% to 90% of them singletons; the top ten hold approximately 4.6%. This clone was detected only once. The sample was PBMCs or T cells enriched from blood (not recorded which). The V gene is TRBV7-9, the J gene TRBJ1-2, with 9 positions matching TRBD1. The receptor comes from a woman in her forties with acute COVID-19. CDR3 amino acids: CASSNPQGAINYGYTF. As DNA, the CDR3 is TGTGCCAGCAGCAACCCACAGGGGGCGATAAACTATGGCTACACCTTC.